This T cell receptor (beta chain) was sequenced in a study of T cell repertoires in cytomegalovirus infection. Turning to the study itself: HLA-B-restricted CMV epitopes that are well studied were used alongside recently identified HLA-C-restricted ones.

The CDR3 runs 16 residues. Germline-derived CDR1 and CDR2 are SGHVS and FQNEAQ. V lost 5 bases to trimming and J lost 10 bases; unmatched junction nucleotides: 13. TCRdb ran MiXCR on the reads and lists one entry per CDR3 protein. The data hold a few hundred thousand distinct CDR3 sequences, with about 42% observed a single time. Turning to this clonotype: Its target is unknown.

The starting material was cultured PBMCs, obtained from culture after CMV antigen stimulation. The sequence derives from a human donor in good health (CMV status not recorded). Some clones in this sample may be carry-over from other donors' samples. This chain links TRBV7-8 with TRBJ1-6, with 8 nucleotides matching TRBD1. This CDR3 reads CASSGRTGTVGSPLHF. Written as DNA, the CDR3 is TGTGCCAGCAGCGGTAGGACAGGGACGGTAGGATCACCCCTCCACTTT.